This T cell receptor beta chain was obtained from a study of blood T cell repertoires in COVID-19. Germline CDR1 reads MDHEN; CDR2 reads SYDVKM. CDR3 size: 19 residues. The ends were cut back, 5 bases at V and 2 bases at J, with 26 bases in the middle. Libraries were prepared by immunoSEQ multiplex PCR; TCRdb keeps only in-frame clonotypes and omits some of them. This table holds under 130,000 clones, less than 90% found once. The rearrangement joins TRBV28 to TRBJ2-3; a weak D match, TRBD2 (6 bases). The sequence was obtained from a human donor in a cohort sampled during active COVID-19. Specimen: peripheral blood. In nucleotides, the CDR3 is TGTGCCAGCAGTCTGCCGGGACTCACCCTCGTGGGGCCCACAGATACGCAGTATTTT. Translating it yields CASSLPGLTLVGPTDTQYF.